This T cell receptor (beta chain) derives from a study of T-cell reconstitution after alpha-beta-depleted transplantation in children. Researchers prepared the TCRbeta library using unique molecular identifiers, the study reports. One entry per CDR3 protein results from TCRdb running MiXCR on the PCR reads. The table records hundreds of thousands of distinct CDR3 sequences, over 9.5% of them present only once. From germline, CDR1 is LGHNA and CDR2 YSLEER. The CDR3 is 16 amino acids. This clonotype was counted between two and nine times. Relative to the germline gene, one junction end is altered; a read error may explain this.

Here the sequenced sample was PBMCs from the stem cell graft donor, taken from the stem cell graft. This TCR derives from a human donor who donated a stem cell graft to a child with acute myeloid leukemia. The chain links TRBV4-3 to TRBJ2-2; D could derive from TRBD1 or TRBD2 (5 bases each). The CDR3 DNA sequence: TGCGCCAGCAGCCAAGCTGGGAAGGGGAACACCGGGGACCTGTTTTTT. Encoded protein: CASSQAGKGNTGDLFF.